The present TCR beta chain was sequenced within a study of HIV-infected patients and healthy controls (TCRdb year 2014). Background for the entire study: The study tested whether deep TCR repertoire sequencing of HIV patients' small blood samples could capture immune perturbation and reconstitution. Overall results and qualifications from the work: The use of whole blood limited sequencing depth and precluded separation of the dynamics of distinct T-cell subpopulations. Processing was restricted to sixteen HIV-infected individuals, which the authors judged to be a major constraint on the generalizability of the findings. Healthy controls shared more CDR3s between individuals than HIV+ patients, by Jaccard index and by count of highly shared sequences. The observed differences in diversity were not explained by the slight differences in age and sex profiles between the study cohorts. HIV-infected repertoires showed significantly elevated mean Gini indices relative to controls, which possibly reflects oligoclonality. Alpha-chain CDR3s from MAIT cells appeared at high frequency in healthy controls but were severely depleted in HIV+ repertoires. Significantly different mean usage between HIV-infected patients and controls was observed for eight alpha and eight beta V genes. The apparent post-therapy recovery of the Gini index in HIV-infected patients was not reproduced in size-matched repertoire data. Compared with untreated HIV+ repertoires, healthy control repertoires had roughly threefold more distinct CDR3s and a higher Shannon diversity. HIV-associated CDR3s exhibited a significant reduction in frequency during therapy, whereas CMV-associated CDR3s exhibited no significant change, although the majority increased in frequency. Rare events from HIV-infected data received too much weight under size-matching, and comparisons were complicated by unequal numbers of distinct sequences between patients and controls. In the study, no determination of donor HLA types was made. Pairing of alpha and beta chains was not determined in the samples.

Since whole blood was used without any cell fractionation, the repertoire reflected all peripheral T cells in unsorted form. About 9 uninfected healthy donors were sampled as controls, a few of whom were sampled twice roughly twelve weeks apart. For RNA extraction, roughly 2.5 ml of peripheral blood was collected into Tempus tubes. The TURBO-DNase kit was used to remove leftover genomic DNA, and GLOBINclear was used to deplete globin mRNA. This clonotype has ten or more counts. Its antigen is still unknown. Base quality data are lacking; no much larger clone is found one base away. Reading the germline V gene gives CDR1 MNHEY and CDR2 SVGAGI. V gives up 5 bases and J gives up 2 bases, and the segment between their germline ends measures 13 bases. Taken from cysteine to phenylalanine, the CDR3 has 15 residues. Just the 45-base CDR3 DNA is kept, in frame starting at base 1. Reverse transcription of 400 to 600 ng RNA was performed with SuperScript III using primers directed against the alpha and beta constant regions. Separate alpha and beta chain libraries were made by chain-specific third strand synthesis with multiplexing indices. In the protocol, all rearrangements within a chain were amplified with a single primer pair so that primer bias was avoided, and molecular barcodes were added to each cDNA molecule. T4 RNA Ligase 1 joined purified cDNA to a 5' RACE adapter that carried a random hexamer and the SP2 sequencing primer site. The authors primed second strand synthesis from the SP2 site with Phusion polymerase and used slow temperature ramps to favor optimal annealing. Each molecule's 12-nucleotide barcode consisted of two random hexamer sequences, both added before amplification and joined together. An amplification PCR of roughly 25 cycles with P5s and P7 primers came after a short first PCR that had added P5 and P7 adapter elements plus a second index. The libraries went through 27 PCR cycles in total, were quantified on a Qubit, were sized on a Bioanalyzer, and were diluted to approximately 3.6 nM. Sequencing of the normalized libraries was done on an Illumina MiSeq using 2 x 250 paired-end kits. MinElute columns were the means by which the reverse transcription reactions were cleaned up, and the reactions were eluted into approximately 10 ul Tris-Cl. The adapter ligations were run for around 23 hours at 16 degrees C, and AMPure XP beads at a 1:1 ratio were afterwards used to clean them. The original pipeline was this. A modified Decombinator processed the demultiplexed FASTQ files and output V, J, insert and barcode information. Sequences sharing a barcode but differing from the dominant sequence were discarded as errors, and barcodes clustered at Levenshtein distance 3 were counted to estimate original cDNA molecules. The R packages ineq, vegan, igraph and RCytoscape were used for downstream analyses, with IMGT nomenclature and CDR3 definitions applied. The authors computed V gene usage over distinct sequences and counted each TCR a single time to avoid skew from clonal expansion. Similarity networks connected unique CDR3 amino acid sequences within a donor whenever two sequences differed by a single Levenshtein edit. Published HIV-specific CDR3s (approximately 100 alpha, 700 or so beta) and CMV-specific CDR3s (about 13 alpha, around 250 beta) were assembled and queried against the repertoires. Lower sequence numbers were not the cause of the decreased diversity in patients, as random subsampling to size-matched repertoires showed. TCRdb trimmed the raw reads at Q25, called clones with MiXCR and kept productive beta chains. For every CDR3 protein sequence, its rows merge into one entry that carries the most common genes and DNA. The V and J calls here are based on TCRdb, not the publication. This sample lists tens of thousands of distinct CDR3 sequences; roughly 7.9% were detected once. Roughly 4.3% of the sample lies in the top ten.

The sequence links TRBV6-5 to TRBJ2-1; no confident D gene assignment can be made. This sequence originates from an adult in good health. Sequences were obtained from blood. The CDR3 protein sequence reads: CASSPYGVPYNEQFF. The sequence in DNA is TGTGCCAGCAGTCCCTATGGGGTCCCCTACAATGAGCAGTTCTTC.